This TCR beta chain comes out of a study of cytomegalovirus exposure and HLA in healthy donors. The junction had 5 bases not matched to a gene; V was cut back by 4 bases and J by 7 bases. This CDR3 is built from 13 residues. Germline V gene lookup returns CDR1 SGHRS and CDR2 YFSETQ. Study-wide findings and caveats: HLA restriction was apparent for most CMV-associated TCR beta chains in a later analysis. Common viral pathogens seemed, in a later analysis, to connect with several of the most significant clusters. Cytomegalovirus association was listed for about 160 TCR beta chains.

A remark on this clone: What it recognizes is unknown.

It was with 60 Vbeta and 13 Jbeta primers that the PCR ran. Repertoires were generated with immunoSEQ multiplex PCR, while TCRdb's copy carries only in-frame clones and drops some. The sample shows some 130,000 clones, over 75% of them seen only once. The sequence came from a man aged 25 to 45 in good health. This sequence joins TRBV5-1 and TRBJ1-5; 7 bases align to TRBD1. Sequencing used PBMCs. Here the CDR3 reads CASSTNRGQPQHF. CDR3 coding DNA: TGCGCCAGCAGCACAAACAGGGGACAGCCCCAGCATTTT.